One TCR beta chain is described in this entry. Its antigen is still unknown. V dropped 4 bases and J dropped 2; count of bases not matched to a gene: 14. Germline assignment: CDR1 MDHEN and CDR2 SYDVKM. The CDR3 extends over 17 amino acids. This entry comes from a study of cytomegalovirus exposure and HLA in healthy donors. Whole-study context: Genetic ancestry analysis placed about 80% of the roughly 400 donors that were genotyped in the Caucasian-associated cluster.

The PCR made use of 60 Vbeta and 13 Jbeta primers. The method was immunoSEQ multiplex PCR; TCRdb's version includes in-frame clones alone and lacks a portion of them. The sample shows fewer than 150,000 clones, roughly 75% of them seen only once. Study results and caveats: CMV serostatus alone was available as immune exposure information. A prior analysis recorded that most TCR beta V segments were productive about 87% or about 30% of the time.

The chain couples TRBV28 to TRBJ2-7, with TRBD1 matching over 7 bases. The sample consisted of PBMCs. This receptor was obtained from a man aged 25-45 years in good health and CMV-seronegative. CDR3: CASSSSPRQGRTYEQYF. CDR3 in DNA: TGTGCCAGCAGTTCGAGCCCCAGACAGGGACGCACCTACGAGCAGTACTTC.